These 20 T cell receptor beta chains were sequenced from one sample in a study of blood T cell repertoires in COVID-19. Clones were sequenced by immunoSEQ multiplex PCR, and TCRdb holds only the in-frame ones, with some missing. The sample comprises about 140,000 clones, roughly four fifths of which are singletons, and roughly 10% rests with the top ten. Sample: peripheral blood. The origin of the receptors is a woman in her 50s with active or convalescent COVID-19.

The chain has TRBV28 and TRBJ1-4; D unresolved. Trimming pared 3 bases from V and 2 bases from J, leaving 16 bases between. The germline gives CDR1 MDHEN, CDR2 SYDVKM. The CDR3 sequence is 17 residues long. CDR3 residues: CASSLYFTAGTNEKLFF. The CDR3 DNA reads as TGTGCCAGCAGTTTGTACTTTACGGCGGGGACTAATGAAAAACTGTTTTTT.

This chain links TRBV29-1 with TRBJ2-7; 12 positions match TRBD1. The CDR3 runs to 14 residues. CDR1 is SQVTM and CDR2 is ANQGSEA in the germline V gene. Unmatched junction bases numbered 2, after V lost 3 bases and J lost 2 bases. The CDR3 DNA follows: TGCAGCGTTGATGGGACAGGGGGCCCCTACGAGCAGTACTTC. Encoded protein: CSVDGTGGPYEQYF.

This clone was seen more than once but under ten times. The genes are TRBV19 and TRBJ1-6; D may be TRBD1 (5 bases). Trimming removed 5 bases from V and 0 bases from J, with 14 bases in between. Germline assignment: CDR1 LNHDA and CDR2 SQIVND (reference sequence). The CDR3 covers 17 residues. The CDR3 bases are TGTGCCAGTAGTGTAAACGGGGGTAGCTCCTATAATTCACCCCTCCACTTT. It yields the protein CASSVNGGSSYNSPLHF.

CDR3 sequence: CASTRAGAGETQYF. CDR3 bases: TGTGCCAGCACCAGAGCGGGGGCCGGGGAGACCCAGTACTTC. The V and J genes are TRBV2 and TRBJ2-5, with 8 bases lining up with TRBD2. The CDR3 sequence is 14 residues long. Trimming cost V 7 bases and J 5 bases; bases outside gene matches: 9. In germline, CDR1 is SNHLY, CDR2 FYNNEI.

The genes are TRBV5-4 and TRBJ2-5, with 11 bases aligning to TRBD2. Germline CDR1 SGHNT, CDR2 YYREEE (reference sequence). The J segment lost 4 bases and the V segment lost 2 bases, leaving 4 bases of the junction unmatched. This CDR3 region has 15 residues. The CDR3 DNA sequence: TGTGCCAGCAGCTTTAGCGGGGGGGCGTTAGAGACCCAGTACTTC. Translated: CASSFSGGALETQYF. The full variable domain, with the rest looked up from reference TRBV5-4 and TRBJ2-5, is ETGVTQSPTHLIKTRGQQVTLRCSSQSGHNTVSWYQQALGQGPQFIFQYYREEENGRGNFPPRFSGLQFPNYSSELNVNALELDDSALYLCASSFSGGALETQYFGPGTRLLVL.

The V gene is TRBV6-2 or TRBV6-3, the J gene TRBJ1-1; D not certain. The CDR3 is 15 amino acids. V was shortened by 2 bases and J by 0 bases, with 10 bases between the two germline ends. The germline V gene has CDR1 MNHEY and CDR2 SVGEGT. The CDR3 reads CASSYETVLNTEAFF. The CDR3 DNA is TGTGCCAGCAGTTACGAAACAGTTTTGAACACTGAAGCTTTCTTT.

This clone was recorded once. This chain connects TRBV30 to TRBJ1-1; D is undetermined. The CDR3 extends over 11 amino acids. Looked up from germline, CDR1 is GTSNPN and CDR2 is SVGIG (reference sequence). V lost 4 bases to trimming and J lost 5 bases, with 8 bases between them. The CDR3 DNA reads TGTGCCTGGATGGGGAGAACTGAAGCTTTCTTT. This sequence encodes CAWMGRTEAFF.

V gene TRBV5-6 combines with J gene TRBJ2-3; no firm D call. The CDR3 has 15 residues. The germline V and J ends were trimmed by 2 bases and 0 bases, with 10 bases remaining between them. Germline V gene sequence: CDR1 SGHDT, CDR2 YYEEEE. This chain's CDR3 is CASSFEARSTDTQYF. CDR3 DNA sequence: TGTGCCAGCAGCTTTGAGGCCCGTAGCACAGATACGCAGTATTTT.

The V gene is TRBV15, the J gene TRBJ1-3; 7 bases are a match to TRBD1. The V segment lost 1 base and the J segment 0 bases; nucleotides outside the gene matches: 0. The CDR3 loop spans 15 amino acids. The germline V gene encodes CDR1 LNHNV and CDR2 YYDKDF (reference sequence). The CDR3 region is CATSRGQGSGNTIYF. CDR3 DNA sequence: TGTGCCACCAGCAGAGGACAGGGCTCTGGAAACACCATATATTTT.

The chain has TRBV19 and TRBJ1-1, with D uncertain. The CDR3 extends over 14 amino acids. V gave up 1 base and J gave up 3 bases, with 9 bases separating them. The germline CDR1 and CDR2 sequences are LNHDA and SQIVND (reference sequence). CDR3 in DNA: TGTGCCAGTAGTATAGTCGAGGGTTACACTGAAGCTTTCTTT. Amino acids: CASSIVEGYTEAFF.

The DNA of the CDR3 is TGTGCCAGCAGCTTAGGGGTGGGACTAGCCCATAGCTCCTACGAGCAGTACTTC. It encodes CASSLGVGLAHSSYEQYF. The J gene is TRBJ2-7, the V gene TRBV11-2; 9 bases are shared with TRBD2. Germline-derived CDR1 and CDR2 are SGHAT and FQNNGV. V trimming: 1 base; J trimming: 0 bases; junction bases outside the gene matches: 10. The CDR3 length is 18 residues. The full variable domain, completed using reference TRBV11-2 and TRBJ2-7, is EAGVAQSPRYKIIEKRQSVAFWCNPISGHATLYWYQQILGQGPKLLIQFQNNGVVDDSQLPKDRFSAERLKGVDSTLKIQPAKLEDSAVYLCASSLGVGLAHSSYEQYFGPGTRLTVT.

This clone was counted between two and nine times. The V call is TRBV19, the J call TRBJ1-5; TRBD1 is a possible D gene (6 bases). The CDR3 has 15 amino acids. Trimming pared 3 bases from V and 1 base from J, leaving 10 bases between. The germline V gene encodes CDR1 LNHDA and CDR2 SQIVND (reference sequence). The CDR3 protein is CASSIQGISNQPQHF. The CDR3 nucleotides are TGTGCCAGTAGTATTCAGGGGATAAGCAATCAGCCCCAGCATTTT.

As regards this clone: Other nucleotide sequences in the sample specify the same CDR3. The chain couples TRBV19 to TRBJ1-3, with 7 nucleotides matching TRBD1. The ends lost 2 bases at V and 2 bases at J; junction bases unmatched: 0. In germline, CDR1 is LNHDA, CDR2 SQIVND (reference sequence). This CDR3 comprises 14 residues. CDR3 residues: CASSITGAGNTIYF. The DNA of the CDR3 is TGTGCCAGTAGTATAACAGGGGCTGGAAACACCATATATTTT.

The chain has TRBV13 and TRBJ2-1; 8 positions agree with TRBD2. The V gene end was trimmed by 3 bases and the J gene end by 9 bases; junction bases not matched to a gene: 10. Germline CDR1 PRHDT, CDR2 FYEKMQ (reference sequence). The CDR3 is 15 amino acids. The CDR3 DNA reads as TGTGCCAGCAGCTTGTTCCGGGGGGGCCCTCCTGAGCAGTTCTTC. Its protein is CASSLFRGGPPEQFF.

The chain joins TRBV19 to TRBJ2-1, with TRBD2 matching 8 bases. The CDR3 covers 16 residues. Trimming removed 5 bases from V and 4 bases from J; junction bases left unmatched: 10. Germline V CDR1 and CDR2: LNHDA, SQIVND (reference sequence). As DNA, the CDR3 is TGTGCCAGTAGTCCGTCGCGGGGGGAGAGTTACAATGAGCAGTTCTTC. Translating it yields CASSPSRGESYNEQFF.

This clone appeared a few times. This chain uses TRBV6-1 with TRBJ2-1, with TRBD2 as a possible D gene (5 bases). CDR1 and CDR2 (germline): MNHNS, SASEGT. With 0 bases removed from V and 8 bases from J, the gap between germline ends came to 17 bases. The CDR3 has 16 amino acids. The CDR3 spells CASSEAPLVEYYEQFF. The CDR3 DNA sequence: TGTGCCAGCAGTGAAGCCCCACTAGTTGAATACTATGAGCAGTTCTTC.

The rearrangement joins TRBV19 to TRBJ1-2, with 8 positions matching TRBD1. J lost 2 bases, V lost 4 bases, and 15 bases had no gene match. The CDR3 covers 18 residues. Looked up from germline, CDR1 is LNHDA and CDR2 is SQIVND (reference sequence). The CDR3: CASSRDRTLTSANYGYTF. Here the CDR3 DNA reads TGTGCCAGTAGTAGGGACAGGACCCTAACTTCTGCAAACTATGGCTACACCTTC.

The CDR3 reads CASSFSGQGTNYGYTF. CDR3 DNA: TGCGCCAGCAGCTTCTCCGGACAGGGCACGAACTATGGCTACACCTTC. V and J are TRBV5-1 and TRBJ1-2, with TRBD1 matching 8 bases. CDR1 and CDR2 (germline): SGHRS, YFSETQ. The CDR3 extends over 16 amino acids. The junction had 8 bases not matched to a gene; V was cut back by 2 bases and J by 2 bases.

This clone was found a few times. The chain combines TRBV25-1 with TRBJ1-1, with D uncertain. The V gene lost 2 bases and the J gene lost 1 base, with 8 bases spanning the gap. Germline CDR1 reads MGHDK; CDR2 reads SYGVNS. The CDR3 length is 14 residues. The CDR3 DNA reads TGTGCCAGCAGTGAAGGACTCTCGAACACTGAAGCTTTCTTT. Amino acid sequence: CASSEGLSNTEAFF.

The chain carries TRBV2 and TRBJ2-3; D not certain. Looked up from germline, CDR1 is SNHLY and CDR2 is FYNNEI. The ends were cut back, 3 bases at V and 2 bases at J, with 9 bases in the middle. The CDR3 contains 14 residues. DNA for the CDR3: TGTGCCAGCAGTGACCGGGTCTACACAGATACGCAGTATTTT. It is translated as CASSDRVYTDTQYF.